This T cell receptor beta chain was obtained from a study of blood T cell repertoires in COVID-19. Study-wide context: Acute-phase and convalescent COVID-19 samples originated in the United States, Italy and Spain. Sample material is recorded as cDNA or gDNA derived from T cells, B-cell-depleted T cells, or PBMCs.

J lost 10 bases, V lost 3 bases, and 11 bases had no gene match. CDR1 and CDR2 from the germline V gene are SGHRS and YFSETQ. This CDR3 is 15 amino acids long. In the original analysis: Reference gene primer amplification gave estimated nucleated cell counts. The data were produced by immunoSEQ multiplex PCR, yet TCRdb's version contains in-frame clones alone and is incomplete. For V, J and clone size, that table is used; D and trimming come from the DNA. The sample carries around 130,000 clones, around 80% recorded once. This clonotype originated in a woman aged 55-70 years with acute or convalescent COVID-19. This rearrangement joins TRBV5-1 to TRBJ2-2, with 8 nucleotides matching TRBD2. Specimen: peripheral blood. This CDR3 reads CASSSGGAEFAELFF. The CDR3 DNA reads TGCGCCAGCAGCTCCGGGGGGGCCGAATTCGCGGAGCTGTTTTTT.